This passage covers 20 T cell receptor beta chains from one sample sequenced in a study of T-cell reconstitution after alpha-beta-depleted transplantation in children. Unique molecular identifiers were used to barcode this TCRbeta library. TCRdb re-called the PCR reads through MiXCR, storing one row per CDR3 protein. Counted here are approximately 130,000 distinct CDR3 sequences, roughly 10% occurring once; the ten biggest clones make up less than 25%. Sequencing was performed on PBMCs, mostly from graft donor cells, taken 180 days after TCRalphabeta/CD19-depleted stem cell transplant. The receptors were gathered from a girl in the first two years of life who had a stem cell transplant for combined immunodeficiency, so the T cells may come from the graft donor.

This clonotype has only a few counts. The J gene is TRBJ1-2, the V gene TRBV5-5; D remains unclear. The CDR3 is made up of 15 amino acids. V dropped 0 bases and J dropped 8 bases, with 17 bases sitting between them. CDR1 and CDR2 (germline): SGHKS, YYEKEE (reference sequence). Here the CDR3 DNA reads TGTGCCAGCAGCTTGGGAGCGAGGGTTTCGGGCGGCTACACCTTC. This codes for CASSLGARVSGGYTF.

The chain employs TRBV29-1 and TRBJ2-2; D gene ambiguous. Germline CDR1 SQVTM, CDR2 ANQGSEA. The length of the CDR3 is 13 residues. The V and J ends lost 4 bases and 7 bases respectively, with 13 bases between them. The CDR3 reads CSVGLTYGGELFF. CDR3 in DNA: TGCAGCGTTGGCCTGACCTACGGCGGGGAGCTGTTTTTT.

Only a few counts were recorded for this clonotype. One end of the junction fails to match germline, which may point to a read error. The rearrangement uses TRBV7-7 and TRBJ1-6; TRBD1 is a possible D gene (6 bases). The CDR3 sequence is 16 residues long. Germline assignment: CDR1 SSHAT and CDR2 FNYEAQ (reference sequence). The DNA of the CDR3 is TGTGCTAGCAGCTTATCTGGGGGGAACAGGGATTCACCCCTCCACTTT. Translating gives CASSLSGGNRDSPLHF.

On this clonotype: A read error may produce the germline difference seen at one junction end. V usage is TRBV6-2 or TRBV6-3 and J usage is TRBJ1-2, with D possibly being TRBD1 (6 bases). This CDR3 is 13 amino acids long. Germline values: CDR1 MNHEY, CDR2 SVGEGT. In nucleotides, the CDR3 is TGTCCCAGCAGTTACCTACAGGGAGGCGGCTACACCTTC. It yields the protein CPSSYLQGGGYTF.

This clonotype was seen once. The V call is TRBV12-3 or TRBV12-4, the J call TRBJ2-1, with 12 bases aligning to TRBD2. The CDR3 covers 17 residues. Trimming removed 4 bases from V and 8 bases from J; junction bases left unmatched: 12. The CDR3 region has the DNA TGTGCCAGCAGTTCCCGACTAGCGGGAGCCGTGCAGGATGAGCAGTTCTTC. Translation: CASSSRLAGAVQDEQFF.

This clonotype appeared a single time. The V and J genes are TRBV10-3 and TRBJ2-2, with D perhaps matching TRBD2 (7 bases). The V end lost 0 bases, the J end lost 6 bases, and 11 bases lay between the germline ends. Germline CDR1 and CDR2: ENHRY and SYGVKD. The CDR3 has 15 residues. This chain's CDR3 is CAISESRGGSGELFF. The CDR3 DNA follows: TGTGCCATCAGTGAGTCCCGCGGGGGCTCCGGGGAGCTGTTTTTT.

There are many counts of this clonotype. The V gene is TRBV29-1, the J gene TRBJ2-2; 11 positions match TRBD2. This CDR3 contains 17 residues. J gave up 1 base and V 1 base, and 5 bases lay outside the gene matches. CDR1 and CDR2 (germline): SQVTM, ANQGSEA. CDR3 protein: CSVEAPLAGVNTGELFF. DNA for the CDR3: TGCAGCGTTGAAGCTCCACTAGCGGGGGTGAACACCGGGGAGCTGTTTTTT.

This clonotype has ten or more counts. This chain connects TRBV7-2 to TRBJ2-7; a weak D match, TRBD1 (6 bases). V lost 3 bases, J lost 3 bases, and 21 bases lay in between. Germline loops: CDR1 SGHTA, CDR2 FQGNSA. The CDR3 spans 17 residues. The CDR3 here is CASSFGTSGGRGYEQYF. The CDR3 DNA reads TGTGCCAGCAGCTTCGGTACTTCCGGAGGCAGGGGCTACGAGCAGTACTTC.

The V call is TRBV12-3 or TRBV12-4, the J call TRBJ1-6; tentatively, D is TRBD1 (5 bases). The V end was cut by 5 bases, the J end by 4 bases, with 15 bases between. This CDR3 has 16 amino acids. The CDR3 DNA is TGTGCCAGCAGTCCCAGGGAGGCCAATTATAATTCACCCCTCCACTTT. It encodes CASSPREANYNSPLHF.

The chain employs TRBV6-5 and TRBJ1-2; maybe TRBD1 (5 bases). Looked up from germline, CDR1 is MNHEY and CDR2 is SVGAGI. Trimming took 2 bases from V and 9 from J, leaving 22 bases between them. The CDR3 runs to 16 residues. CDR3 in DNA: TGTGCCAGCAGTTACACCCTTTCCGGGACGATTATGCGCTACACCTTC. As protein: CASSYTLSGTIMRYTF.

There are many counts of this clonotype. The chain recombines TRBV10-3 with TRBJ2-3; TRBD1 matches 7 bases. Trimming at V came to 8 bases and at J to 5 bases, leaving 10 bases not matched to a gene. Germline V gene sequence: CDR1 ENHRY, CDR2 SYGVKD. The CDR3 has 14 residues. The DNA of the CDR3 is TGTGCCATCGGAACGGGACAGTATCTAGATACGCAGTATTTT. Translated, it gives CAIGTGQYLDTQYF.

This clonotype was detected a few times. The V call is TRBV28, the J call TRBJ2-7, with D uncertain. This CDR3 is 14 amino acids long. V lost 3 bases, J lost 3 bases, and 12 bases lay in between. Germline V gene lookup returns CDR1 MDHEN and CDR2 SYDVKM. CDR3 nucleotide sequence: TGTGCCAGCAGTTTTGGCCTGGGCTTCTACGAGCAGTACTTC. This codes for CASSFGLGFYEQYF.

V usage is TRBV20-1 and J usage is TRBJ2-3, with TRBD2 matching over 12 bases. Per the germline V gene, CDR1 is DFQATT and CDR2 is SNEGSKA (reference sequence). The CDR3 contains 17 residues. V lost 6 bases, J lost 0 bases, and 10 bases stayed unmatched. The CDR3 here is CSASLAGGITSTDTQYF. The CDR3 region has the DNA TGCAGTGCCTCCCTAGCGGGGGGGATCACTAGCACAGATACGCAGTATTTT.

This clonotype was seen a few times. The rearrangement joins TRBV12-3 or TRBV12-4 to TRBJ1-6; D is unresolved. V was clipped by 6 bases and J by 8 bases, with 20 bases between them. This CDR3 spans 16 amino acids. CDR3 sequence reads: CASSPRTWEDDSPLHF. The CDR3 bases are TGTGCCAGCAGCCCCCGGACCTGGGAGGATGATTCACCCCTCCACTTT.

V is TRBV28 and J is TRBJ2-1; TRBD2 matches at 12 bases. This CDR3 region has 16 residues. Germline V CDR1 and CDR2: MDHEN, SYDVKM. V gave up 6 bases and J gave up 6 bases; unmatched junction bases: 9. As DNA, the CDR3 is TGTGCCAGCAGCCTGGGGCTAGCGGGGGGGGGCAATGAGCAGTTCTTC. Amino acid sequence: CASSLGLAGGGNEQFF.

The count of this clonotype is one. Being one base from a much bigger clone, this may be a read error. V gene TRBV5-1 combines with J gene TRBJ2-5; a possible D gene is TRBD1 (6 bases). The V end lost 0 bases, the J end lost 5 bases, and 17 bases lay between the germline ends. The CDR3 consists of 16 residues. Germline V CDR1 and CDR2: SGHRS, YFSETQ. As DNA, the CDR3 is TGCGCCAGCAGCTTGGCTTTAAACAGGGCGTCGGAGACCCAGTACTTC. The encoded protein is CASSLALNRASETQYF.

This clonotype was seen a handful of times. V gene TRBV11-2 combines with J gene TRBJ2-5, with TRBD2 identical over 11 bases. The J segment lost 5 bases and the V segment lost 2 bases, leaving 10 bases of the junction unmatched. Germline CDR1 and CDR2: SGHAT and FQNNGV. The CDR3 has 17 residues. Here the CDR3 DNA reads TGTGCCAGCAGCTTATTCTTTACTAGCGGGAGCGGTGAGACCCAGTACTTC. Protein sequence: CASSLFFTSGSGETQYF.

The rearrangement links TRBV7-2 to TRBJ2-7, with D hard to call. Looked up from germline, CDR1 is SGHTA and CDR2 is FQGNSA. The CDR3 length is 14 residues. V was clipped by 7 bases and J by 2 bases, with 15 bases between them. The CDR3 nucleotides read TGTGCCAGCACCTTTCGTCTAGGACCCTACGAGCAGTACTTC. Translation: CASTFRLGPYEQYF. The entire variable domain, with the rest obtained from reference TRBV7-2 and TRBJ2-7, is as follows: GAGVSQSPSNKVTEKGKDVELRCDPISGHTALYWYRQSLGQGLEFLIYFQGNSAPDKSGLPSDRFSAERTGGSVSTLTIQRTQQEDSAVYLCASTFRLGPYEQYFGPGTRLTVT.

V usage is TRBV15 and J usage is TRBJ2-5, with 8 bases lining up with TRBD2. The CDR3 totals 17 residues. V dropped 0 bases and J dropped 2; count of bases not matched to a gene: 8. The V gene's germline CDR1 is LNHNV and CDR2 YYDKDF (reference sequence). The chain's CDR3 is CATSRDLGVAGQETQYF. The CDR3 region has the DNA TGTGCCACCAGCAGAGATTTGGGGGTAGCGGGACAAGAGACCCAGTACTTC.

The rearrangement joins TRBV5-8 to TRBJ2-3, with D possibly being TRBD2 (6 bases). Per the germline V gene, CDR1 is SGHTS and CDR2 is YDEGEE. The CDR3 is 16 amino acids. Trimming pared 2 bases from V and 4 bases from J, leaving 17 bases between. CDR3 coding DNA: TGTGCCAGCAGCTTTGACGGAGGGCTTAGGGCAGATACGCAGTATTTT. Protein: CASSFDGGLRADTQYF. The whole variable domain, filled in from reference TRBV5-8 and TRBJ2-3, reads EAGVTQSPTHLIKTRGQQATLRCSPISGHTSVYWYQQALGLGLQFLLWYDEGEERNRGNFPPRFSGRQFPNYSSELNVNALELEDSALYLCASSFDGGLRADTQYFGPGTRLTVL.